This T cell receptor beta chain was obtained from a study of Ad26.COV2.S vaccination and SARS-CoV-2 variants. Points from the study as a whole: Spike-specific TCR breadth was greater in vaccine than placebo recipients.

Worth noting for this clone: Its antigen is unidentified.

There are 12 residues in the CDR3. Germline V gene data show CDR1 as SEHNR and CDR2 as FQNEAQ (reference sequence). Trimming took 1 base from V and 5 from J, leaving 3 bases between them. Sample treatment: roughly 20 received Ad26.COV2.S at low or high dose, single or two shots; 5 received placebo; per-sample allocation not given. Collection of the samples took place on day 63 after the first injection of vaccine or placebo. Produced via immunoSEQ multiplex PCR; TCRdb's table is partial and in-frame only. The repertoire holds hundreds of thousands of clones, with around 90% as singletons. The chain couples TRBV7-9 to TRBJ2-1; D remains ambiguous. Sequenced here: peripheral blood, sampled in a trial of Ad26.COV2.S vaccine versus placebo. The clonotype originates from a person between 18 and 59 years old who received the Ad26.COV2.S COVID-19 vaccine or a placebo. The CDR3 DNA reads TGTGCCAGCAGCTTAGAGAACAATGAGCAGTTCTTC. This codes for CASSLENNEQFF.